This T cell receptor beta chain was found in a study of cytomegalovirus exposure and HLA in healthy donors. The PCR ran on 60 Vbeta and 13 Jbeta primers. The data were produced by immunoSEQ multiplex PCR, yet TCRdb's version contains in-frame clones alone and is incomplete. The sample yields around 170,000 clones, around 78% seen once. The CDR3 is 17 amino acids. The V and J ends lost 0 bases and 2 bases respectively, with 16 bases between them. Germline values: CDR1 LNHNV, CDR2 YYDKDF (reference sequence). The clonotype comes from a woman between 45 and 65 years old in good health and CMV-seropositive. The rearrangement joins TRBV15 to TRBJ1-2; D possibly corresponds to TRBD1 (6 bases). Material: PBMCs. Written as DNA, the CDR3 is TGTGCCACCAGCAGAGATGGGATCGGGGGGCTGAACTATGGCTACACCTTC. It translates to CATSRDGIGGLNYGYTF.